In this sample, the clone carrying this T cell receptor (beta chain) turned up many times. No antigen is known for it. This entry comes from a study of spatial heterogeneity in lung cancer. Study-level information: Sequencing consistently turned up more beta-chain sequences than alpha-chain sequences. The study, taken as a whole, reports: Resection saw ubiquitous expanded tumor TCRs appear in blood more than follow-up did.

Described time point: sample taken at primary tumor resection. Unsorted tumor, nontumor lung tissue or cryopreserved PBMC supplied the whole RNA. A total of approximately 75 untreated early-stage non-small cell lung cancer patients served as donors. Germline CDR1 is DFQATT and CDR2 is SNEGSKA (reference sequence). This CDR3 has 12 amino acids. Trimming removed 4 bases at V and 7 bases at J, with 12 bases between. TCRdb redid the calling of the 5' RACE reads with MiXCR, one entry per CDR3 protein. The sample lists more than 30,000 distinct CDR3 sequences; 4% to 6% were seen once. The source of this sequence is a female donor with early-stage non-small cell lung cancer. The chain employs TRBV20-1 and TRBJ2-3, with a possible D match to TRBD1 (6 bases). Specimen: PBMCs, collected at surgery. The DNA of the CDR3 is TGCAGTGCTACGACACAGGGAAATACGCAGTATTTT. Translating it yields CSATTQGNTQYF.